This TCR beta chain was profiled in a study of persistence of HIV-infected CD4 T cells. The stimulus was lysate of CMV-infected fibroblasts, around 11 ug/mL. Memory cells lacking CD40L and CD69 with high CD45RO were sorted. Suppressive ART was started during chronic HIV-1 infection in these adults. Study-level points and caveats: TCR oligoclonality correlated with proviral oligoclonality in the same sorted populations. CMV- and Gag-responding cells had lower TCRbeta richness than CD3/CD28-responding cells.

Details on this clone: What it recognizes is unknown.

This CDR3 is 13 amino acids long. V was trimmed by 6 bases and J by 8 bases, leaving 13 bases between them. Germline V gene data show CDR1 as MNHEY and CDR2 as SVGAGI. The libraries were made with immunoSEQ version 4 in survey mode. Template was genomic DNA at 10 ng/uL, with up to 1 ug used per sample. The method was immunoSEQ multiplex PCR; TCRdb's version includes in-frame clones alone and lacks a portion of them. The sample has roughly 41,000 clones; approximately 80% are singletons. The source of this sequence is an adult man with HIV who was CMV-seropositive. The chain is built from TRBV6-5 and TRBJ2-2; D might be TRBD2 (5 bases). Sequencing was performed on CD4+ T cells sorted from PBMCs after approximately 18-hour stimulation, taken from a patient who received antiretroviral therapy. The CDR3 region is CASRATSRGELFF. The CDR3 region has the DNA TGTGCCAGCAGAGCTACTAGTCGTGGGGAGCTGTTTTTT.